The next 26 T cell receptor beta chains were all read from a single sample in a study of cytomegalovirus exposure and HLA in healthy donors. Primers: 60 Vbeta forward and 13 Jbeta reverse. TCRdb's copy holds only in-frame clones and misses some; the assay was immunoSEQ multiplex PCR. This sample has under 200,000 clones, with more than 70% found just once. What was sequenced was PBMCs. The origin of the receptors is a male donor in good health and CMV-seronegative.

The V call is TRBV7-9, the J call TRBJ1-3; maybe TRBD1 (5 bases). CDR3 size: 15 residues. Per germline, CDR1 SEHNR and CDR2 FQNEAQ (reference sequence). V was shortened by 0 bases and J by 3 bases, with 9 bases between the two germline ends. This chain's CDR3 is CASSLAGTSGNTIYF. Here the CDR3 DNA reads TGTGCCAGCAGCTTAGCGGGGACTAGTGGAAACACCATATATTTT.

The V gene is TRBV14, the J gene TRBJ1-1, with D perhaps TRBD1 (5 bases). This CDR3 contains 13 residues. CDR1 SGHDN and CDR2 FVKESK come from the germline V gene. Trimming removed 4 bases at V and 0 bases at J, with 6 bases between. CDR3 sequence (DNA): TGTGCCAGCAGCCTGACAGTGAACACTGAAGCTTTCTTT. As protein: CASSLTVNTEAFF.

The genes are TRBV2 and TRBJ2-7, with 8 nucleotides matching TRBD2. The CDR3 sequence is 14 residues long. The V and J ends lost 7 bases and 3 bases, in that order; junction bases with no gene match: 8. Germline CDR1 SNHLY, CDR2 FYNNEI. The CDR3 protein is CASTAAGGNYEQYF. The CDR3, as DNA: TGTGCCAGCACCGCGGCGGGAGGAAACTACGAGCAGTACTTC.

The CDR3 DNA is TGCGCCAGCAGCCAGGAGGACAGGGCCAACTATGGCTACACCTTC. This gives the protein CASSQEDRANYGYTF. V and J are TRBV4-3 and TRBJ1-2, with 8 bases aligning to TRBD1. J gave up 2 bases and V 3 bases, and 5 bases lay outside the gene matches. CDR3 length: 15 amino acids. Looked up from germline, CDR1 is LGHNA and CDR2 is YSLEER.

In nucleotides, the CDR3 is TGTGCCAGCACCACAGGGGGCATCGACTATGGCTACACCTTC. The encoded protein is CASTTGGIDYGYTF. V and J are TRBV6-1 and TRBJ1-2, with 9 bases that match TRBD1. Germline loops: CDR1 MNHNS, CDR2 SASEGT. This CDR3 has 14 amino acids. Germline trimming cut 7 bases from V and 3 bases from J; bases unmatched to any gene: 6.

The chain has TRBV29-1 and TRBJ1-4, with 8 bases lining up with TRBD1. The CDR3 is made up of 15 amino acids. V was pared by 2 bases and J by 7 bases, with 9 bases of the junction left unmatched. Per the germline V gene, CDR1 is SQVTM and CDR2 is ANQGSEA. For the CDR3, the DNA is TGCAGCGTTGAACTGCCTGGACAGGGAGGTGAAAAACTGTTTTTT. The encoded protein is CSVELPGQGGEKLFF.

This rearrangement joins TRBV6-5 to TRBJ2-1; 9 bases are a match to TRBD1. Germline CDR1 reads MNHEY; CDR2 reads SVGAGI. The CDR3 covers 15 residues. V trimming: 2 bases; J trimming: 9 bases; junction bases outside the gene matches: 8. CDR3 DNA: TGTGCCAGCAGTTACGTGGGGACAGGGATAAGTGAGCAGTTCTTC. Its translation: CASSYVGTGISEQFF.

The chain employs TRBV2 and TRBJ1-3; D is undetermined. V was clipped by 1 base and J by 0 bases, with 4 bases between them. Germline V CDR1 and CDR2: SNHLY, FYNNEI. The CDR3 runs 14 residues. CDR3 sequence (DNA): TGTGCCAGCAGTGAAGGTAGCTCTGGAAACACCATATATTTT. This codes for CASSEGSSGNTIYF.

This sequence joins TRBV5-5 and TRBJ1-2; 7 bases line up with TRBD1. The CDR3 is 15 residues long. Trimming cost V 0 bases and J 8 bases; bases outside gene matches: 10. The germline CDR1 and CDR2 sequences are SGHKS and YYEKEE (reference sequence). CDR3 in DNA: TGTGCCAGCAGCTTGGAGTCAGGGGGAGCCCTCGGCTACACCTTC. It codes for CASSLESGGALGYTF.

The rearrangement uses TRBV4-1 and TRBJ2-3; TRBD2 matches 12 bases. The CDR3 totals 17 residues. The germline V gene encodes CDR1 MGHRA and CDR2 YSYEKL. V was pared by 0 bases and J by 5 bases, with 6 bases of the junction left unmatched. CDR3 region: CASSQEASGGAGDTQYF. CDR3 nucleotide sequence: TGCGCCAGCAGCCAAGAGGCTAGCGGGGGGGCCGGAGATACGCAGTATTTT.

The rearrangement joins TRBV28 to TRBJ1-6; D unclear. The CDR3 has 14 amino acids. Trimming shortened V by 3 bases and J by 7 bases, and 10 bases separated the two germline ends. Germline V gene sequence: CDR1 MDHEN, CDR2 SYDVKM. This chain's CDR3 is CASSFYAGNSPLHF. The CDR3 DNA reads as TGTGCCAGCAGTTTTTACGCCGGGAATTCACCCCTCCACTTT.

The chain is built from TRBV10-2 and TRBJ1-2; TRBD1 agrees at 9 bases. In germline, CDR1 is WSHSY, CDR2 SAAADI. This CDR3 is 16 amino acids long. The V segment lost 3 bases and the J segment 2 bases; nucleotides outside the gene matches: 7. CDR3 bases: TGCGCCAGCAGTGACTACGGACAGGGGCTAAACTATGGCTACACCTTC. As protein: CASSDYGQGLNYGYTF.

CDR3 nucleotides: TGCGCCAGCAGCCAAGATACCACCTACGAGCAGTACTTC. It yields the protein CASSQDTTYEQYF. The genes are TRBV4-3 and TRBJ2-5; no firm D call. The J call may be incorrect, as the DNA end agrees better with TRBJ2-7. Germline loops: CDR1 LGHNA, CDR2 YSLEER. The CDR3 runs to 13 residues.

This clone has more than one count but fewer than ten. Here the CDR3 DNA reads TGTGCCAGCAGCCTGACGGACAGGCCGAACACCGGGGAGCTGTTTTTT. It translates to CASSLTDRPNTGELFF. This chain joins TRBV7-9 and TRBJ2-2, with TRBD1 identical over 7 bases. The length of the CDR3 is 16 residues. Germline trimming cut 5 bases from V and 0 bases from J; bases unmatched to any gene: 6. Germline V gene sequence: CDR1 SEHNR, CDR2 FQNEAQ (reference sequence). Filled out from reference TRBV7-9 and TRBJ2-2, the complete variable domain reads DTGVSQNPRHKITKRGQNVTFRCDPISEHNRLYWYRQTLGQGPEFLTYFQNEAQLEKSRLLSDRFSAERPKGSFSTLEIQRTEQGDSAMYLCASSLTDRPNTGELFFGEGSRLTVL.

The V and J genes are TRBV5-1 and TRBJ2-3, with unresolved D. The V end was cut by 4 bases, the J end by 3 bases, with 12 bases between. There are 14 residues in the CDR3. Per germline, CDR1 SGHRS and CDR2 YFSETQ. The CDR3 protein is CASSADKLTDTQYF. CDR3 in DNA: TGCGCCAGCAGCGCGGATAAACTTACAGATACGCAGTATTTT.

The gene calls are TRBV30 and TRBJ1-1; a weak D match, TRBD1 (5 bases). Germline CDR1 reads GTSNPN; CDR2 reads SVGIG (reference sequence). V lost 1 base and J lost 0, with 6 bases in between. The CDR3 is 13 amino acids. The CDR3 region has the DNA TGTGCCTGGAGTGAAGGGGTGAACACTGAAGCTTTCTTT. Translation gives CAWSEGVNTEAFF.

The chain employs TRBV5-6 and TRBJ1-5; 7 bases align to TRBD1. The junction had 9 bases not matched to a gene; V was cut back by 4 bases and J by 2 bases. CDR3 size: 16 residues. Germline V gene lookup returns CDR1 SGHDT and CDR2 YYEEEE. The CDR3 coding sequence is TGTGCCAGCAGCCGGAGGGACAGCTTTCGCAATCAGCCCCAGCATTTT. Protein: CASSRRDSFRNQPQHF.

The chain uses TRBV2 and TRBJ1-2; D remains ambiguous. The CDR3 loop spans 16 amino acids. Germline CDR1 is SNHLY and CDR2 is FYNNEI. V gave up 1 base and J gave up 4 bases, with 16 bases separating them. The CDR3 sequence is CASSEERVDRTYGYTF. For the CDR3, the DNA is TGTGCCAGCAGTGAAGAGAGGGTGGATAGGACCTATGGCTACACCTTC.

This rearrangement joins TRBV10-3 to TRBJ2-7; 12 nucleotides match TRBD2. The CDR3 is made up of 15 amino acids. The ends lost 6 bases at V and 2 bases at J; junction bases unmatched: 5. In germline, CDR1 is ENHRY, CDR2 SYGVKD. CDR3 in DNA: TGTGCCATCAGACCGACTAGCGGGGGCACCTACGAGCAGTACTTC. This encodes CAIRPTSGGTYEQYF.

J is TRBJ2-7 and V is TRBV2, with 7 bases fitting TRBD2. This CDR3 is built from 14 residues. Looked up from germline, CDR1 is SNHLY and CDR2 is FYNNEI. The trim removed 4 bases at V and 3 bases at J, leaving 6 bases unmatched. The chain's CDR3 is CASSVLAGSYEQYF. The CDR3 DNA sequence: TGTGCCAGCAGTGTTTTAGCGGGCAGCTACGAGCAGTACTTC.

This clone was counted a single time. The chain employs TRBV28 and TRBJ1-1, with TRBD1 as a possible D gene (5 bases). With 5 bases removed from V and 6 bases from J, the gap between germline ends came to 13 bases. From germline, CDR1 is MDHEN and CDR2 SYDVKM. The CDR3 has 13 residues. In DNA form, the CDR3 reads TGTGCCAGCAGTCTAACTCTAGGGGCTGAAGCTTTCTTT. Translating gives CASSLTLGAEAFF.

The V gene is TRBV27, the J gene TRBJ2-3, with 11 bases that match TRBD2. This CDR3 is built from 15 residues. Trimming removed 7 bases from V and 4 bases from J; junction bases left unmatched: 7. In germline, CDR1 is MNHEY, CDR2 SMNVEV (reference sequence). In DNA form, the CDR3 reads TGTGCCAGCATGTCAACTAGCGGGAGTGCAGATACGCAGTATTTT. It is translated as CASMSTSGSADTQYF.

J is TRBJ2-1 and V is TRBV6-5; 11 positions match TRBD1. The CDR3 sequence is 15 residues long. J gave up 3 bases and V 6 bases, and 4 bases lay outside the gene matches. Germline CDR1 and CDR2: MNHEY and SVGAGI. CDR3 in DNA: TGTGCCAGCAGGAGGGGACAGGGGGGCTACAATGAGCAGTTCTTC. Protein product: CASRRGQGGYNEQFF.

The CDR3 is CASSEGQVYNEQFF. The CDR3 DNA reads TGCGCCAGCAGCGAGGGACAGGTATACAATGAGCAGTTCTTC. The chain combines TRBV5-1 with TRBJ2-1, with 8 bases that match TRBD1. CDR1 and CDR2 (germline): SGHRS, YFSETQ. J gave up 4 bases and V 4 bases, and 4 bases lay outside the gene matches. CDR3 length: 14 residues. Filled out from reference TRBV5-1 and TRBJ2-1, the complete variable domain reads KAGVTQTPRYLIKTRGQQVTLSCSPISGHRSVSWYQQTPGQGLQFLFEYFSETQRNKGNFPGRFSGRQFSNSRSEMNVSTLELGDSALYLCASSEGQVYNEQFFGPGTRLTVL.

This clone was detected a few times. This chain connects TRBV5-4 to TRBJ2-7; 10 positions agree with TRBD2. J gave up 2 bases and V 4 bases, and 6 bases lay outside the gene matches. Germline assignment: CDR1 SGHNT and CDR2 YYREEE (reference sequence). This CDR3 has 15 amino acids. CDR3 nucleotides: TGTGCCAGCAGCACCCGGACTAGCGGTGCCTACGAGCAGTACTTC. Its translation is CASSTRTSGAYEQYF.

The genes are TRBV7-9 and TRBJ1-4, with D perhaps matching TRBD1 (6 bases). The germline V gene encodes CDR1 SEHNR and CDR2 FQNEAQ (reference sequence). V lost 4 bases, J lost 5 bases, and 20 bases lay in between. The CDR3 is 17 residues long. CDR3 region: CASSSTLPTGGNEKLFF. DNA of the CDR3: TGTGCCAGCAGCTCTACTTTACCGACAGGCGGAAATGAAAAACTGTTTTTT.